This paragraph covers one T cell receptor (beta chain) sequence. The protocol was immunoSEQ multiplex PCR, while the TCRdb copy is restricted to in-frame clones and leaves out a portion. The table has hundreds of thousands of clones, over 75% seen once; the top ten hold 0.0094%. The sample comes from a study of shared T cell receptors in the human thymus. V shed 6 bases and J 1 base; nucleotides not matched to a gene: 7. Germline values: CDR1 SQVTM, CDR2 ANQGSEA. CDR3 length equals 14 residues. Another study also made use of these data, one on human thymus T cells. That report adds: Donor material was obtained from healthy Finnish infants undergoing corrective surgery for congenital heart defects. Resections that were taken during corrective heart surgery supplied the thymus tissue. Gene usage (both V and J) appeared biased in thymic and blood repertoires. In unrelated individuals, thymic repertoires overlapped highly, according to related research.

This clonotype was sampled from a boy younger than two with a congenital heart defect. The sequenced material came from thymocytes. The chain combines TRBV29-1 with TRBJ1-1, with TRBD1 matching over 8 bases. The CDR3 is CSVMDRDENTEAFF. CDR3 in DNA: TGCAGCGTCATGGACAGGGACGAGAACACTGAAGCTTTCTTT.